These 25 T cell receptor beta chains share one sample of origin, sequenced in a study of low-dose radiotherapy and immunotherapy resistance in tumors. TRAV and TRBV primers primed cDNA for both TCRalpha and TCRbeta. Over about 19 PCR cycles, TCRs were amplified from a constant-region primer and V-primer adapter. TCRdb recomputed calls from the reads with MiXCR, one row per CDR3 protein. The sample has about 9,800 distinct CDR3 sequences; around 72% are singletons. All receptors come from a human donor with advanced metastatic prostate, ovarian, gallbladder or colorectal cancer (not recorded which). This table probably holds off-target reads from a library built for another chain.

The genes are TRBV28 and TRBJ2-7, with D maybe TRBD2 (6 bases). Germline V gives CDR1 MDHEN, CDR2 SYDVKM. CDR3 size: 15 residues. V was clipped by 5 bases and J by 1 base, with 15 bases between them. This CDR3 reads CASSRASALSYEQYF. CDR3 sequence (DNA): TGTGCCAGCAGTCGAGCTAGCGCCCTATCCTACGAGCAGTACTTC.

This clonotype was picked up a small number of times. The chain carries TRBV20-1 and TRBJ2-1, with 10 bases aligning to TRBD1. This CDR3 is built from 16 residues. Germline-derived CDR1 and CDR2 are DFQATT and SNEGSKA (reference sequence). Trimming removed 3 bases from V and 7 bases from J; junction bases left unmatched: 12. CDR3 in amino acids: CSARAFWDRGRNEQFF. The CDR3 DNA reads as TGCAGTGCTAGGGCCTTCTGGGACAGGGGCAGGAATGAGCAGTTCTTC.

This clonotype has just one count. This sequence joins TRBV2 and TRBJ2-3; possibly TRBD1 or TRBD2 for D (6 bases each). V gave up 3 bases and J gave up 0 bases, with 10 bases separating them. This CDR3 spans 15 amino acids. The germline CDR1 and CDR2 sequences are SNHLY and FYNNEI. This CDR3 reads CASSEWGASTDTQYF. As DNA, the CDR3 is TGTGCCAGCAGTGAGTGGGGGGCTAGCACAGATACGCAGTATTTT. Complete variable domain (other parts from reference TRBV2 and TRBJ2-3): EPEVTQTPSHQVTQMGQEVILRCVPISNHLYFYWYRQILGQKVEFLVSFYNNEISEKSEIFDDQFSVERPDGSNFTLKIRSTKLEDSAMYFCASSEWGASTDTQYFGPGTRLTVL.

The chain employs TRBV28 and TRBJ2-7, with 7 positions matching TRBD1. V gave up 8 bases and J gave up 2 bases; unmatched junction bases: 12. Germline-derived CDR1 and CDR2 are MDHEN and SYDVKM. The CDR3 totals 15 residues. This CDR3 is CASQGGAPKPYEQYF. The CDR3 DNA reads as TGTGCCAGCCAAGGGGGCGCGCCTAAACCCTACGAGCAGTACTTC.

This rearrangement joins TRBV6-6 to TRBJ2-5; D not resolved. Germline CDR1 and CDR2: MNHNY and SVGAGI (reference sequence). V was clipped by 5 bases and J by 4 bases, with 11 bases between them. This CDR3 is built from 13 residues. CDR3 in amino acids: CASSDPMAETQYF. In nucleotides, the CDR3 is TGTGCCAGCAGTGACCCGATGGCAGAGACCCAGTACTTC.

CDR3 region: CASRVERVGLFF. The CDR3 nucleotides read TGCGCCAGCAGGGTTGAGCGGGTCGGTCTGTTCTTC. The V gene is TRBV5-1, the J gene TRBJ2-1; TRBD2 might be the D (6 bases). There are 12 residues in the CDR3. Between the trimmed V and J ends, which lost 5 bases and 15 bases, there was a span of 18 bases. The germline V gene has CDR1 SGHRS and CDR2 YFSETQ.

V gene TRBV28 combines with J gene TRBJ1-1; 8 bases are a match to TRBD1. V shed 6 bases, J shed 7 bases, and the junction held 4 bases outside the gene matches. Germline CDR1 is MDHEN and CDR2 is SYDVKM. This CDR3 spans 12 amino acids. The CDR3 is CASRWGTGEAFF. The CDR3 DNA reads TGTGCCAGCAGATGGGGGACAGGTGAAGCTTTCTTT.

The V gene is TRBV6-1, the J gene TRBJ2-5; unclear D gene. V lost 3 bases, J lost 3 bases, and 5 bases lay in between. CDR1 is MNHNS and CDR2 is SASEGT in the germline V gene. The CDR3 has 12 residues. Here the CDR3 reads CASSEVKETQYF. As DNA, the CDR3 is TGTGCCAGCAGTGAGGTGAAAGAGACCCAGTACTTC.

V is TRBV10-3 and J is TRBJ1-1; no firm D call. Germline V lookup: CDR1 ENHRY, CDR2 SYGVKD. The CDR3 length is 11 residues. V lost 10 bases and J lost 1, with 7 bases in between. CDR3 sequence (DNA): TGTGCCACCGTCGGGAACACTGAAGCTTTCTTT. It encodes CATVGNTEAFF.

The CDR3 sequence is CASTGQGAENEQFF. The CDR3 region has the DNA TGTGCCAGCACGGGACAGGGGGCGGAGAATGAGCAGTTCTTC. The chain has TRBV18 and TRBJ2-1, with TRBD1 matching 12 bases. The CDR3 has 14 residues. From germline, CDR1 is KGHSH and CDR2 LQKENI. The junction had 6 bases not matched to a gene; V was cut back by 8 bases and J by 7 bases.

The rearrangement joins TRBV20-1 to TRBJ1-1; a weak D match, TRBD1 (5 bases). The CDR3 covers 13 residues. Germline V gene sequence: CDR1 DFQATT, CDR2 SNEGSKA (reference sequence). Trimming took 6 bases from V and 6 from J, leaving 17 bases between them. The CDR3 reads CSARDFKGAEAFF. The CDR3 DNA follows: TGCAGTGCCCGGGACTTCAAAGGAGCTGAAGCTTTCTTT.

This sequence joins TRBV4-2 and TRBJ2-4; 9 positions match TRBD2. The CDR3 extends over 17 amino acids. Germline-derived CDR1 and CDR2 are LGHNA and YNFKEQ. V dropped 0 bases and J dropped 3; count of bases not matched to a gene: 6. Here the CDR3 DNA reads TGTGCCAGCAGCCAAGAACTGCTAGCGGGATTCAAAAACATTCAGTACTTC. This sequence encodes CASSQELLAGFKNIQYF.

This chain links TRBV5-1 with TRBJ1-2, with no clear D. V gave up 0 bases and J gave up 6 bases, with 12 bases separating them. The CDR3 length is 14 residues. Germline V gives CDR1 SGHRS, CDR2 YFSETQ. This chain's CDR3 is CASSLEYTLDGYTF. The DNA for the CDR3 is TGCGCCAGCAGCTTGGAGTACACCCTGGATGGCTACACCTTC.

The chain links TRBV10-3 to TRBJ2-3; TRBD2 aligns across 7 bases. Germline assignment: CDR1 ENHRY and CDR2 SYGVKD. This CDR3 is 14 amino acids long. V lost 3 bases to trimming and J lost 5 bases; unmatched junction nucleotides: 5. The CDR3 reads CAISDWVAGDTQYF. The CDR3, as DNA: TGTGCCATCAGTGATTGGGTAGCGGGAGATACGCAGTATTTT.

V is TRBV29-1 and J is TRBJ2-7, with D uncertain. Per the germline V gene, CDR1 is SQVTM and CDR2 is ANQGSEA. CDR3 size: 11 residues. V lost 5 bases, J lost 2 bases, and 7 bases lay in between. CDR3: CSVTRAYEQYF. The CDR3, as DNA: TGCAGCGTTACAAGGGCCTACGAGCAGTACTTC.

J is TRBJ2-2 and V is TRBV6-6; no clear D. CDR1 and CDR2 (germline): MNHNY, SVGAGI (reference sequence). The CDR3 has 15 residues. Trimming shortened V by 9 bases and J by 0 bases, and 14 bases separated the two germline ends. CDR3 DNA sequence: TGTGCCAGTAGGAGTCTGGAAGCGAACACCGGGGAGCTGTTTTTT. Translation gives CASRSLEANTGELFF.

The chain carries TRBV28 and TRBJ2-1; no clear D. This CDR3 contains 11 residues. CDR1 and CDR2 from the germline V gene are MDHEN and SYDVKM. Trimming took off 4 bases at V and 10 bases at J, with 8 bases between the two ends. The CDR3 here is CASSSLEEQFF. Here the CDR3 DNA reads TGTGCCAGCAGTTCCTTGGAGGAGCAGTTCTTC.

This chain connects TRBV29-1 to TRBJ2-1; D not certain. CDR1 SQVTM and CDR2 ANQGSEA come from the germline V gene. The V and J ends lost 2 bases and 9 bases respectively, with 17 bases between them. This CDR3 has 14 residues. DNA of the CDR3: TGCAGCGTTGAATTTGGACGGTCCCCCAGTGAGCAGTTCTTC. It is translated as CSVEFGRSPSEQFF.

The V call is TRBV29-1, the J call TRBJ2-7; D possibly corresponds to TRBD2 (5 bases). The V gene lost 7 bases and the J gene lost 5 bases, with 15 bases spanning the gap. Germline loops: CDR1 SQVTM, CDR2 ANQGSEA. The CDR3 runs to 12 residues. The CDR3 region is CSAVRAVNEQYF. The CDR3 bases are TGCAGCGCGGTGCGGGCAGTGAACGAGCAGTACTTC.

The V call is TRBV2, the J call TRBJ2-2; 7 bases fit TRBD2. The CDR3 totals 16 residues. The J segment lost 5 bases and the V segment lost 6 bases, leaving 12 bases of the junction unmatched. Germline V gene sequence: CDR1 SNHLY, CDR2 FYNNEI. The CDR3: CASRSRDGGITGELFF. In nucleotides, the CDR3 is TGTGCCAGCAGGAGCCGGGACGGGGGGATAACCGGGGAGCTGTTTTTT. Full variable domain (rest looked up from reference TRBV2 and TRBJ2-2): EPEVTQTPSHQVTQMGQEVILRCVPISNHLYFYWYRQILGQKVEFLVSFYNNEISEKSEIFDDQFSVERPDGSNFTLKIRSTKLEDSAMYFCASRSRDGGITGELFFGEGSRLTVL.

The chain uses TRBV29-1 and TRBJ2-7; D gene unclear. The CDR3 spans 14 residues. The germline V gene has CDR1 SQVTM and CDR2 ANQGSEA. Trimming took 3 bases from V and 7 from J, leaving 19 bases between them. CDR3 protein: CSVEVYTGEGEQYF. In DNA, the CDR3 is TGCAGCGTTGAGGTATACACTGGAGAAGGGGAGCAGTACTTC.

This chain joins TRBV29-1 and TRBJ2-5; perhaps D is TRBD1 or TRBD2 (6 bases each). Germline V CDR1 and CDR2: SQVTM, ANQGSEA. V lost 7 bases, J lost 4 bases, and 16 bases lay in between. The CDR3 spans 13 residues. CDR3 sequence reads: CSGRPGGAETQYF. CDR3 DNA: TGCAGCGGGCGCCCCGGGGGCGCAGAGACCCAGTACTTC.

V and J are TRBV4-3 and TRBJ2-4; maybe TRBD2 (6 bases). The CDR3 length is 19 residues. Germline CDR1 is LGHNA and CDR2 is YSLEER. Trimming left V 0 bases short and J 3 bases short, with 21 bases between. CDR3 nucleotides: TGCGCCAGCAGCCAAGATCACTCGGCCCGGGGGTCAGTCAAAAACATTCAGTACTTC. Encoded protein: CASSQDHSARGSVKNIQYF.

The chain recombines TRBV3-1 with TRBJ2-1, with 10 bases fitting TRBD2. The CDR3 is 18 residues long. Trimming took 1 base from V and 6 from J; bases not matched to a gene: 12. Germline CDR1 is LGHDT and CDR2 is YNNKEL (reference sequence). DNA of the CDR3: TGTGCCAGCAGCCAAGGCTTGCTAGCGGGAGCGTCGGGCAATGAGCAGTTCTTC. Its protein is CASSQGLLAGASGNEQFF.

The CDR3, as DNA: TGTGCCAGCTCACTTACAGGGACGAACACTGAAGCTTTCTTT. This codes for CASSLTGTNTEAFF. The chain joins TRBV18 to TRBJ1-1; possible D gene TRBD1, 6 bases. The CDR3 spans 14 residues. Germline assignment: CDR1 KGHSH and CDR2 LQKENI. Trimming shortened V by 4 bases and J by 1 base, and 10 bases separated the two germline ends.